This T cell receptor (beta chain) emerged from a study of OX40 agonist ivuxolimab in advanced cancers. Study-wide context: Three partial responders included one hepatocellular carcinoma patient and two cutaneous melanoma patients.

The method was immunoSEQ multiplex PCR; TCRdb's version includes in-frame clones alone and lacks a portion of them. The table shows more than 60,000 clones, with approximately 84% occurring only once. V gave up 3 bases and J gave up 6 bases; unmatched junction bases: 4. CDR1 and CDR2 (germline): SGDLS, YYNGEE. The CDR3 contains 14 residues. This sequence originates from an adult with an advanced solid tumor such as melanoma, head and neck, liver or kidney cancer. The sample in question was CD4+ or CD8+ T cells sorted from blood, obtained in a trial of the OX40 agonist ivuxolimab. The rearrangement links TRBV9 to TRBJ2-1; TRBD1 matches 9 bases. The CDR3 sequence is CASSAGTGRNEQFF. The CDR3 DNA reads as TGTGCCAGCAGCGCCGGGACAGGGCGCAATGAGCAGTTCTTC.